The 27 T cell receptor beta chains below all came from one sample that was sequenced in a study of blood T cell repertoires in COVID-19. The data were produced by immunoSEQ multiplex PCR, yet TCRdb's version contains in-frame clones alone and is incomplete. The sample comprises hundreds of thousands of clones, roughly nine tenths of which are singletons, and roughly 1.2% rests with the top ten. The sequenced sample consisted of peripheral blood. The receptors stem from a man aged 40-49 years with acute or convalescent COVID-19.

The chain uses TRBV2 and TRBJ2-7, with D possibly TRBD1 on 5 matching bases. The CDR3 totals 15 residues. The germline V gene has CDR1 SNHLY and CDR2 FYNNEI. Trimming took off 7 bases at V and 2 bases at J, with 18 bases between the two ends. The CDR3 protein is CASKRTAGNTYEQYF. CDR3 sequence (DNA): TGTGCCAGCAAGCGTACGGCAGGGAACACCTACGAGCAGTACTTC.

The chain couples TRBV27 to TRBJ2-7, with D possibly matching TRBD1 (6 bases). Trimming left V 4 bases short and J 4 bases short, with 14 bases between. CDR1 and CDR2 from the germline V gene are MNHEY and SMNVEV (reference sequence). This CDR3 is built from 14 residues. The CDR3 nucleotides read TGTGCCAGCAGTTCCAGGGGCATGTCGTACGAGCAGTACTTC. As protein: CASSSRGMSYEQYF.

This clone occurred once. The chain employs TRBV9 and TRBJ1-3, with 10 nucleotides matching TRBD1. The CDR3 loop spans 18 amino acids. The V gene end was trimmed by 4 bases and the J gene end by 0 bases; junction bases not matched to a gene: 10. The germline gives CDR1 SGDLS, CDR2 YYNGEE. The CDR3 loop reads CASSYRGTGAISGNTIYF. CDR3 nucleotides: TGTGCCAGCAGCTACCGAGGGACAGGGGCCATCTCTGGAAACACCATATATTTT. The full variable domain, rest sourced from reference TRBV9 and TRBJ1-3, is DSGVTQTPKHLITATGQRVTLRCSPRSGDLSVYWYQQSLDQGLQFLIQYYNGEERAKGNILERFSAQQFPDLHSELNLSSLELGDSALYFCASSYRGTGAISGNTIYFGEGSWLTVV.

This clone showed up just once. A much larger clonotype is one base distant, so this may be a read error. This chain connects TRBV19 to TRBJ2-7, with a weak D call TRBD1 (7 bases). The germline CDR1 and CDR2 sequences are LNHDA and SQIVND (reference sequence). Trimming took 3 bases from V and 2 from J, leaving 20 bases between them. The CDR3 covers 17 residues. CDR3 sequence reads: CASSIWPETGRTYEQYF. The CDR3 DNA sequence: TGTGCCAGTAGTATTTGGCCTGAGACAGGGAGGACCTACGAGCAGTACTTC. The full variable domain, in which reference TRBV19 and TRBJ2-7 provide the parts outside the CDR3, is DGGITQSPKYLFRKEGQNVTLSCEQNLNHDAMYWYRQDPGQGLRLIYYSQIVNDFQKGDIAEGYSVSREKKESFPLTVTSAQKNPTAFYLCASSIWPETGRTYEQYFGPGTRLTVT.

The sample holds one count of this clone. The same CDR3 can be traced to other DNA sequences in this sample. The V call is TRBV28, the J call TRBJ1-2, with no clear D. V lost 3 bases and J 4 bases, leaving 9 bases between the germline ends. Per the germline V gene, CDR1 is MDHEN and CDR2 is SYDVKM. The CDR3 consists of 13 residues. CDR3: CASSFGGFYGYTF. The CDR3 DNA reads as TGTGCCAGCAGTTTCGGAGGATTCTATGGCTACACCTTC.

V gene TRBV7-8 combines with J gene TRBJ1-4; tentatively, D is TRBD1 (5 bases). The CDR3 runs 16 residues. Germline lookup yields CDR1 SGHVS and CDR2 FQNEAQ. Trimming left V 2 bases short and J 8 bases short, with 18 bases between. The DNA for the CDR3 is TGTGCCAGCAGCTTACGCCCGACGGGGGTGTACGAAAAACTGTTTTTT. Protein product: CASSLRPTGVYEKLFF. Based on the CDR3 plus reference TRBV7-8 and TRBJ1-4, the full variable domain is GAGVSQSPRYKVAKRGQDVALRCDPISGHVSLFWYQQALGQGPEFLTYFQNEAQLDKSGLPSDRFFAERPEGSVSTLKIQRTQQEDSAVYLCASSLRPTGVYEKLFFGSGTQLSVL.

J is TRBJ2-7 and V is TRBV5-1; TRBD1 is a possible D gene (5 bases). The V end lost 2 bases, the J end lost 3 bases, and 9 bases lay between the germline ends. The CDR3 consists of 13 residues. CDR1 SGHRS and CDR2 YFSETQ come from the germline V gene. DNA for the CDR3: TGCGCCAGCAGCTTACTTGACAGCTACGAGCAGTACTTC. This translates into CASSLLDSYEQYF.

CDR3 DNA: TGTGCCAGCAGTTCGGACGGGAGCGGGGAGCTGTTTTTT. It codes for CASSSDGSGELFF. This sequence joins TRBV27 and TRBJ2-2, with D maybe TRBD2 (6 bases). The CDR3 runs to 13 residues. V lost 4 bases and J lost 7, with 10 bases in between. The germline gives CDR1 MNHEY, CDR2 SMNVEV (reference sequence).

This clone occurred a few times. The chain has TRBV5-1 and TRBJ2-7, with 9 bases matching TRBD1. With V trimmed by 1 base and J by 1 base, 3 bases remained unmatched. The CDR3 contains 15 residues. The germline CDR1 and CDR2 sequences are SGHRS and YFSETQ. The CDR3 is CASSLSDRGSYEQYF. CDR3 coding DNA: TGCGCCAGCAGCTTGTCGGACAGGGGATCCTACGAGCAGTACTTC.

The chain uses TRBV2 and TRBJ2-7; tentative D call: TRBD2 (5 bases). With 1 base removed from V and 5 bases from J, the gap between germline ends came to 15 bases. Per germline, CDR1 SNHLY and CDR2 FYNNEI. This CDR3 is built from 15 residues. CDR3 in DNA: TGTGCCAGCAGTGAAGAACCGGGGATGAACCACGAGCAGTACTTC. It translates to CASSEEPGMNHEQYF.

This rearrangement joins TRBV27 to TRBJ1-1; possibly TRBD1 for D (5 bases). The CDR3 spans 13 residues. Germline loops: CDR1 MNHEY, CDR2 SMNVEV (reference sequence). V lost 0 bases, J lost 10 bases, and 12 bases lay in between. CDR3 coding DNA: TGTGCCAGCAGTTTATCATCCAGGGCGGTAGCTTTCTTT. Protein: CASSLSSRAVAFF.

The V and J genes are TRBV19 and TRBJ2-3; the D gene is possibly TRBD2 (6 bases). Trimming took off 7 bases at V and 5 bases at J, with 19 bases between the two ends. There are 15 residues in the CDR3. The germline V gene has CDR1 LNHDA and CDR2 SQIVND (reference sequence). CDR3 amino acids: CASTLRGDAGDTQYF. CDR3 DNA sequence: TGTGCCAGTACCCTGCGGGGAGACGCAGGAGATACGCAGTATTTT. Complete variable domain (other parts from reference TRBV19 and TRBJ2-3): DGGITQSPKYLFRKEGQNVTLSCEQNLNHDAMYWYRQDPGQGLRLIYYSQIVNDFQKGDIAEGYSVSREKKESFPLTVTSAQKNPTAFYLCASTLRGDAGDTQYFGPGTRLTVL.

The V call is TRBV5-1, the J call TRBJ2-3; D is possibly TRBD2 (6 bases). This CDR3 region has 15 residues. From germline, CDR1 is SGHRS and CDR2 YFSETQ. The germline V and J ends were trimmed by 4 bases and 1 base, with 13 bases remaining between them. The CDR3 bases are TGCGCCAGCAGCCCCGGGGGTTGGGGCACAGATACGCAGTATTTT. It is translated as CASSPGGWGTDTQYF.

This chain links TRBV6-4 with TRBJ2-5; tentative D call: TRBD2 (6 bases). Germline V gives CDR1 MRHNA, CDR2 SNTAGT. CDR3 length equals 13 residues. The V and J ends lost 4 bases and 3 bases respectively, with 9 bases between them. The CDR3 sequence: CASSAGREETQYF. The CDR3 nucleotides are TGTGCCAGCAGTGCCGGGAGAGAAGAGACCCAGTACTTC.

The chain recombines TRBV5-1 with TRBJ2-1, with 7 bases lining up with TRBD2. Germline values: CDR1 SGHRS, CDR2 YFSETQ. The V and J ends lost 0 bases and 7 bases, in that order; junction bases with no gene match: 7. The CDR3 is made up of 15 amino acids. In nucleotides, the CDR3 is TGCGCCAGCAGCTTGGGGGGCGGGAGTGGAAATGAGCAGTTCTTC. It codes for CASSLGGGSGNEQFF.

This clone has a single count. The chain joins TRBV3-1 (or the pseudogene TRBV3-2) to TRBJ2-1, with a possible D match to TRBD1 (5 bases). The germline V gene has CDR1 LGHDT and CDR2 YNNKEL (reference sequence). This CDR3 is 16 amino acids long. V was trimmed by 4 bases and J by 1 base, leaving 14 bases between them. The CDR3: CASSPGQGLSYNEQFF. As DNA, the CDR3 is TGTGCCAGCAGCCCCGGTCAGGGATTATCCTACAATGAGCAGTTCTTC.

This chain links TRBV24-1 with TRBJ2-7; 9 bases agree with TRBD1. Unmatched junction bases numbered 7, after V lost 3 bases and J lost 5 bases. Germline-derived CDR1 and CDR2 are KGHDR and SFDVKD. CDR3 length equals 15 residues. CDR3: CATSDPTGGQDEQYF. CDR3 bases: TGTGCCACCAGTGATCCGACAGGGGGGCAAGACGAGCAGTACTTC.

CDR3 sequence: CASSLRTVPYEQYF. CDR3 nucleotides: TGTGCCAGCAGCTTGAGGACAGTCCCATACGAGCAGTACTTC. The chain is built from TRBV5-5 and TRBJ2-7, with TRBD1 as a possible D gene (6 bases). The ends were cut back, 1 base at V and 4 bases at J, with 12 bases in the middle. Per germline, CDR1 SGHKS and CDR2 YYEKEE (reference sequence). The CDR3 has 14 amino acids.

The chain uses TRBV7-6 and TRBJ1-1; D perhaps matches TRBD1 (5 bases). Deletions cut 7 bases from V and 4 bases from J, with 19 bases between. Germline V gene lookup returns CDR1 SGHVS and CDR2 FNYEAQ. CDR3 length: 15 residues. CDR3 in DNA: TGTGCCAGCACCCCCCTTCAGGGCTGGGGCACTGAAGCTTTCTTT. Translated: CASTPLQGWGTEAFF.

This clone turned up a few times. V usage is TRBV19 and J usage is TRBJ2-1, with a weak D call TRBD1 (6 bases). CDR1 LNHDA and CDR2 SQIVND come from the germline V gene (reference sequence). The V end lost 5 bases, the J end lost 6 bases, and 17 bases lay between the germline ends. This CDR3 has 15 amino acids. CDR3 sequence reads: CASSPQGWYGNEQFF. In nucleotides, the CDR3 is TGTGCCAGTAGTCCACAGGGTTGGTATGGCAATGAGCAGTTCTTC.

The rearrangement uses TRBV29-1 and TRBJ1-2; D is unresolved. This CDR3 is 11 amino acids long. The V gene lost 7 bases and the J gene lost 5 bases, with 11 bases spanning the gap. CDR1 SQVTM and CDR2 ANQGSEA come from the germline V gene. The CDR3 DNA reads TGCAGCGCGGCGTCGGGGTATGGCTACACCTTC. It codes for CSAASGYGYTF.

V gene TRBV6-5 combines with J gene TRBJ2-7, with a weak D call TRBD2 (5 bases). The CDR3 is 14 amino acids. Germline V gene data show CDR1 as MNHEY and CDR2 as SVGAGI. The V end was cut by 7 bases, the J end by 4 bases, with 17 bases between. CDR3 sequence reads: CASTVIHGVYEQYF. For the CDR3, the DNA is TGTGCCAGCACGGTCATTCACGGGGTTTACGAGCAGTACTTC.

This sequence joins TRBV19 and TRBJ2-1, with D maybe TRBD2 (6 bases). Germline CDR1 and CDR2: LNHDA and SQIVND (reference sequence). The CDR3 runs to 13 residues. The ends were cut back, 1 base at V and 9 bases at J, with 10 bases in the middle. The CDR3 sequence is CASSIAGGIEQFF. In DNA, the CDR3 is TGTGCCAGTAGTATAGCCGGCGGGATTGAGCAGTTCTTC.

This clone appeared once. The J gene is TRBJ1-6, the V gene TRBV19; D is unclear. Germline V gene sequence: CDR1 LNHDA, CDR2 SQIVND (reference sequence). The CDR3 consists of 14 residues. V gave up 3 bases and J gave up 6 bases, with 9 bases separating them. CDR3 coding DNA: TGTGCCAGTAGTATGTACAGCCCTAATTCACCCCTCCACTTT. Protein: CASSMYSPNSPLHF.

This sequence joins TRBV7-3 and TRBJ2-7, with D possibly being TRBD1 (6 bases). Trimming took off 2 bases at V and 6 bases at J, with 11 bases between the two ends. Germline loops: CDR1 SGHTA, CDR2 FQGTGA. This CDR3 is 13 amino acids long. Written as DNA, the CDR3 is TGTGCCAGCAGCTTACAGAGGGGGAGCGAGCAGTACTTC. Translated, it gives CASSLQRGSEQYF.

This clone appeared once. V usage is TRBV10-1 and J usage is TRBJ2-1, with 10 nucleotides matching TRBD2. After removal of 5 bases from V and 7 bases from J, the junction contained 8 bases not matched to a gene. The germline CDR1 and CDR2 sequences are WNHNN and SYGVQD (reference sequence). This CDR3 has 15 amino acids. The CDR3 reads CASSHLAGGGNEQFF. In DNA form, the CDR3 reads TGCGCCAGCAGTCATTTAGCGGGAGGAGGAAATGAGCAGTTCTTC.

The chain uses TRBV12-3 or TRBV12-4 and TRBJ1-5, with D possibly TRBD1 on 5 matching bases. The CDR3 length is 13 residues. Trimming pared 7 bases from V and 3 bases from J, leaving 10 bases between. This chain's CDR3 is CASNDRTNQPQHF. CDR3 sequence (DNA): TGTGCCAGCAATGACAGAACCAATCAGCCCCAGCATTTT.